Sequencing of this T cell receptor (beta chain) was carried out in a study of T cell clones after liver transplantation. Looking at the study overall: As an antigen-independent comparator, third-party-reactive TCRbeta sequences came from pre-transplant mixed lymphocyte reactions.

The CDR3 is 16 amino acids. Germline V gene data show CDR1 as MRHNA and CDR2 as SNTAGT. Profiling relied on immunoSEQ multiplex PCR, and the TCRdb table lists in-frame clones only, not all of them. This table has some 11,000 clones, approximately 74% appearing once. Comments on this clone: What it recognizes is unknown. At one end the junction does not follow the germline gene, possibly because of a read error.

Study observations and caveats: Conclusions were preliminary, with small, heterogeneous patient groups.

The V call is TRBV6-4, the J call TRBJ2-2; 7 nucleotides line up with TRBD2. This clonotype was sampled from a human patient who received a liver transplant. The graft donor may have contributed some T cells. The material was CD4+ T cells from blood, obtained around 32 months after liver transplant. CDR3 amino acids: CASSYSRGSVDGELFF. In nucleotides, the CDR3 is TGTGCCAGCAGTTACTCACGCGGGAGCGTCGACGGGGAGCTGTTTTTT.